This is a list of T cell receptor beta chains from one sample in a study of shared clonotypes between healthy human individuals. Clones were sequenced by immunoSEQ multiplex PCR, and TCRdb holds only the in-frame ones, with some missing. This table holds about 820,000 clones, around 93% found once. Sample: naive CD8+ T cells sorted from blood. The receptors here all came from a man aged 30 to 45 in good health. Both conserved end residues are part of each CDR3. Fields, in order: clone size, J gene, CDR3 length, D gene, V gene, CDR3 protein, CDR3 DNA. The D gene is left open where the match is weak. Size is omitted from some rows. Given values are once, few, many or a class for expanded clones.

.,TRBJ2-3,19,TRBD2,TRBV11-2,CASSSPYPGLAASTDTQYF,TGTGCCAGCAGCTCCCCCTACCCGGGACTAGCGGCCTCCACAGATACGCAGTATTTT
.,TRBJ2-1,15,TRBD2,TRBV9,CASSEGTSGYNEQFF,TGTGCCAGCAGCGAGGGGACTAGCGGATACAATGAGCAGTTCTTC
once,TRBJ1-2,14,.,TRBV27,CASTSHPGRGDYTF,TGTGCCAGCACTTCCCATCCAGGACGGGGCGACTACACCTTC
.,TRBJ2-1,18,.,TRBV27,CASSLAGTGRASGDEQFF,TGTGCCAGCAGTTTAGCCGGGACAGGGAGGGCTAGCGGGGATGAGCAGTTCTTC
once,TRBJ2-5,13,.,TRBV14,CASSPGYQETQYF,TGTGCCAGCAGCCCCGGGTACCAAGAGACCCAGTACTTC
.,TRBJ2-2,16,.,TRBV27,CASSLIGESNTGELFF,TGTGCCAGCAGTTTAATAGGGGAGTCGAACACCGGGGAGCTGTTTTTT
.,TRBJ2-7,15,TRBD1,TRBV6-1,CASSEARTGSYEQYF,TGTGCCAGCAGTGAAGCGCGGACAGGCTCCTACGAGCAGTACTTC
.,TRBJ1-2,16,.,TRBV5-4,CASSFSAEAGIYGYTF,TGTGCCAGCAGCTTCTCAGCGGAGGCAGGGATCTATGGCTACACCTTC
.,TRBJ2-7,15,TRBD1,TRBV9,CASSVEPGQRYEQYF,TGTGCCAGCAGCGTAGAACCGGGACAGAGGTACGAGCAGTACTTC
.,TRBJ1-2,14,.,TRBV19,CASSIIGGSKGYTF,TGTGCCAGTAGTATAATCGGTGGCAGTAAAGGCTACACCTTC
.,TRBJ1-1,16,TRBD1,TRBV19,CASSIIGDRGITEAFF,TGTGCCAGTAGTATAATTGGGGACAGGGGTATCACTGAAGCTTTCTTT
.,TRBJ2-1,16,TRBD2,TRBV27,CASSTPGGGSVVEQFF,TGTGCCAGCAGTACCCCCGGGGGGGGGTCGGTTGTTGAGCAGTTCTTC
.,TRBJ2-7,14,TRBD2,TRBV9,CASSVGTSGYEQYF,TGTGCCAGCAGCGTAGGGACTAGCGGCTACGAGCAGTACTTC
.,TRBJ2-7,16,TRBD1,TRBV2,CASSGHRDRVSYEQYF,TGTGCCAGCAGTGGACACCGGGACAGGGTCTCCTACGAGCAGTACTTC
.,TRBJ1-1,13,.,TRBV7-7,CASSQTVNTEAFF,TGTGCCAGCAGTCAGACAGTGAACACTGAAGCTTTCTTT
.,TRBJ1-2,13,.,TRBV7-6,CASSTQGGNGYTF,TGTGCCAGCAGCACTCAGGGAGGGAATGGCTACACCTTC
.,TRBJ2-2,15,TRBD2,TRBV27,CASSAGVSNTGELFF,TGTGCCAGCTCCGCGGGAGTCTCGAACACCGGGGAGCTGTTTTTT
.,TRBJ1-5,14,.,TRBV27,CASSRLYSNQPQHF,TGTGCCAGCAGCCGGCTTTATAGCAATCAGCCCCAGCATTTT
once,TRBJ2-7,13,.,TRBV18,CASSSPDSYEQYF,TGTGCCAGCTCATCCCCTGATTCCTACGAGCAGTACTTC
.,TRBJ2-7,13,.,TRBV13,CASSPPEGYEQYF,TGTGCCAGCAGCCCGCCCGAGGGGTACGAGCAGTACTTC
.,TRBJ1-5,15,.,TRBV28,CASSSPTGDNQPQHF,TGTGCCAGCAGTTCCCCTACGGGGGACAATCAGCCCCAGCATTTT
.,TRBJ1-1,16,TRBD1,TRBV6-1,CASSEGTGYQDTEAFF,TGTGCCAGCAGTGAAGGGACAGGCTACCAGGACACTGAAGCTTTCTTT
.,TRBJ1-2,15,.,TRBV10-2,CASSEEVTAFYGYTF,TGCGCCAGCAGTGAGGAAGTGACAGCTTTCTATGGCTACACCTTC
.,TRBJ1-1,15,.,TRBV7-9,CASSLLAGKWTEAFF,TGTGCCAGCAGCTTATTAGCAGGAAAATGGACTGAAGCTTTCTTT
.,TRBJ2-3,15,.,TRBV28,CARGAGWSRTDTQYF,TGTGCCAGGGGGGCGGGCTGGTCTAGGACAGATACGCAGTATTTT
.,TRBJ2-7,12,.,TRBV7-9,CASSSDSNEQYF,TGTGCCAGCAGCTCTGACAGCAACGAGCAGTACTTC
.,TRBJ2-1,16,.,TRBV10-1,CASSELGSGSYNEQFF,TGCGCCAGCAGTGAGCTAGGGTCGGGCTCCTACAATGAGCAGTTCTTC
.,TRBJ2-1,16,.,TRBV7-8,CASSLKRLGDYNEQFF,TGTGCCAGCAGCTTAAAGAGATTAGGGGATTACAATGAGCAGTTCTTC
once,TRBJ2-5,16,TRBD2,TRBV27,CASGTSGRARGETQYF,TGTGCCAGCGGCACTAGCGGGAGGGCCAGGGGGGAGACCCAGTACTTC
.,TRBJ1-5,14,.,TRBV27,CASSFIFGNQPQHF,TGTGCCAGCAGTTTCATATTTGGCAATCAGCCCCAGCATTTT
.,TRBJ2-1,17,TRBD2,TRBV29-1,CSVVGLAGLFSYNEQFF,TGCAGCGTTGTGGGACTAGCGGGGCTATTCTCCTACAATGAGCAGTTCTTC
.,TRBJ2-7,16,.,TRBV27,CASSPPGGGSADEQYF,TGTGCCAGCAGTCCCCCGGGGGGCGGGAGTGCAGACGAGCAGTACTTC
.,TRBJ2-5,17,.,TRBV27,CASSLSWSTGGGETQYF,TGTGCCAGCAGTTTATCCTGGAGCACAGGGGGGGGAGAGACCCAGTACTTC
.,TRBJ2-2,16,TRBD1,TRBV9,CASSSPGQGVPGELFF,TGTGCCAGCAGCAGTCCGGGACAGGGGGTCCCCGGGGAGCTGTTTTTT
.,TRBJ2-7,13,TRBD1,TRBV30,CAWRPGQSYEQYF,TGTGCCTGGAGACCGGGACAGTCCTACGAGCAGTACTTC
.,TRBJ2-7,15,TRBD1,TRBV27,CASRSGTGGIYEQYF,TGTGCCAGCAGATCCGGGACAGGGGGGATCTACGAGCAGTACTTC
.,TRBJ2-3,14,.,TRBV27,CASSFAGPTDTQYF,TGTGCCAGCAGTTTTGCAGGGCCCACAGATACGCAGTATTTT
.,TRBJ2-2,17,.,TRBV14,CASSLMKGQTNTGELFF,TGTGCCAGCAGCCTGATGAAAGGACAGACAAACACCGGGGAGCTGTTTTTT
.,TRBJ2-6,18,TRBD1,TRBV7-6,CASSRSEGANSGANVLTF,TGTGCCAGCAGCCGGAGTGAGGGGGCCAACTCTGGGGCCAACGTCCTGACTTTC
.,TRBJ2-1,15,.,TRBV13,CASSLGGRPFNEQFF,TGTGCCAGCAGCTTAGGGGGTAGGCCTTTTAATGAGCAGTTCTTC
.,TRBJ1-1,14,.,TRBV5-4,CASSLGSRPAEAFF,TGTGCCAGCAGCTTGGGCTCCAGGCCGGCTGAAGCTTTCTTT
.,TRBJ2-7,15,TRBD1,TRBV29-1,CSVEDHDRGRGEQYF,TGCAGCGTTGAAGATCACGACAGGGGGCGCGGCGAGCAGTACTTC
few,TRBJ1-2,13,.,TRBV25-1,CASSEDSNYGYTF,TGTGCCAGCAGTGAGGACAGTAACTATGGCTACACCTTC
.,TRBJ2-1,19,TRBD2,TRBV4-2,CASSQERGLAGGLDNEQFF,TGTGCCAGCAGCCAAGAGCGGGGACTAGCGGGAGGGCTCGACAATGAGCAGTTCTTC
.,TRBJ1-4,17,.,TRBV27,CASSLKSIRVANEKLFF,TGTGCCAGCAGTTTAAAATCCATCAGGGTGGCTAATGAAAAACTGTTTTTT
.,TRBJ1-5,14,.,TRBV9,CASSPGGDNQPQHF,TGTGCCAGCAGCCCGGGCGGAGACAATCAGCCCCAGCATTTT
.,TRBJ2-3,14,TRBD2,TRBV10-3,CASYSGRATDTQYF,TGTGCCAGTTATAGCGGGAGGGCCACAGATACGCAGTATTTT
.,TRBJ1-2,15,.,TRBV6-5,CASSFGTADSYGYTF,TGTGCCAGCAGTTTCGGGACGGCGGACTCCTATGGCTACACCTTC
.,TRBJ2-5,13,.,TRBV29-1,CSAETRATETQYF,TGCAGCGCTGAAACCAGGGCGACGGAGACCCAGTACTTC
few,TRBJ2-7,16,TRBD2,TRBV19,CASSKRTSGTTYEQYF,TGTGCCAGTAGTAAGAGGACTAGCGGGACCACCTACGAGCAGTACTTC
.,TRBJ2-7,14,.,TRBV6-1,CASKRPGDSYEQYF,TGTGCCAGCAAGCGGCCGGGAGATTCCTACGAGCAGTACTTC
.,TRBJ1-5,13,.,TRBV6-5,CASSVRDNQPQHF,TGTGCCAGCAGTGTCAGGGATAATCAGCCCCAGCATTTT